The 17 T cell receptor beta chains below all came from one sample that was sequenced in a study of CXCR3-negative and CXCR3-positive naive CD8 T cells. 5' RACE that incorporated UMI labels was used to prepare the TRB cDNA libraries. Using the 5' RACE reads, TCRdb records one entry per CDR3 protein without DNA. Seen in this sample are some 39,000 distinct CDR3 sequences; the ten most common clones hold around 1.5%. The source material was naive CXCR3- CD8+ T cells from blood. Described subset: CD45RO-CCR7+CD27+CD95- naive CD8+ T cells lacking CXCR3 (TNR3-). These receptors all stem from a human donor in good health. Some clones in this sample may be carry-over from other donors' samples.

V is TRBV7-9 and J is TRBJ2-5. This CDR3 is 14 amino acids long. Germline V gene data show CDR1 as SEHNR and CDR2 as FQNEAQ (reference sequence). CDR3 residues: CASSSWNVQETQYF.

The genes are TRBV28 and TRBJ2-4; TCRdb's D call of TRBD1 is untestable without DNA. CDR1 and CDR2 from the germline V gene are MDHEN and SYDVKM. This CDR3 comprises 12 residues. The CDR3 reads CATRGDKNIQYF.

The V gene is TRBV5-1, the J gene TRBJ1-1; TCRdb's D call, TRBD1, is unchecked because there is no DNA. Germline V gene sequence: CDR1 SGHRS, CDR2 YFSETQ. The CDR3 is made up of 14 amino acids. CDR3 amino acids: CASSSEHRGTEAFF.

The chain uses TRBV27 and TRBJ2-1; absent DNA, TCRdb's TRBD1 call cannot be checked. Per the germline V gene, CDR1 is MNHEY and CDR2 is SMNVEV (reference sequence). The CDR3 runs 15 residues. This chain's CDR3 is CASSSPAESEGEQFF.

V gene TRBV12-3 or TRBV12-4 combines with J gene TRBJ1-5. The CDR3 has 14 amino acids. CDR3 sequence: CASSLGGGNQPQHF.

The chain uses TRBV14 and TRBJ2-1. Germline V gene lookup returns CDR1 SGHDN and CDR2 FVKESK. The CDR3 length is 14 residues. The CDR3 protein is CASSLGGSYNEQFF.

The chain joins TRBV9 to TRBJ2-2; without DNA, the TCRdb call of TRBD1 cannot be checked. This CDR3 region has 14 residues. Per germline, CDR1 SGDLS and CDR2 YYNGEE. CDR3 in amino acids: CASSVSGRAGELFF. The full variable domain, completed using reference TRBV9 and TRBJ2-2, is DSGVTQTPKHLITATGQRVTLRCSPRSGDLSVYWYQQSLDQGLQFLIQYYNGEERAKGNILERFSAQQFPDLHSELNLSSLELGDSALYFCASSVSGRAGELFFGEGSRLTVL.

The gene calls are TRBV12-3 or TRBV12-4 and TRBJ2-2; the D call of TRBD1 rests on TCRdb alone, since no DNA is present to check it. The CDR3 extends over 16 amino acids. The CDR3 region is CASSLPGDRATGELFF.

The rearrangement uses TRBV28 and TRBJ2-5; there is no DNA to check the TCRdb D call of TRBD2. Looked up from germline, CDR1 is MDHEN and CDR2 is SYDVKM. The CDR3 is 17 residues long. CDR3 amino acids: CASSLGLAGATQETQYF.

The V gene is TRBV28, the J gene TRBJ2-1; TCRdb's assignment of TRBD1 cannot be checked, as there is no DNA. The V gene's germline CDR1 is MDHEN and CDR2 SYDVKM. The CDR3 has 14 amino acids. CDR3 loop: CASSLYGTDNEQFF.

The J gene is TRBJ2-7, the V gene TRBV27; TCRdb lists TRBD2, though no DNA is available to test this call. There are 13 residues in the CDR3. Germline values: CDR1 MNHEY, CDR2 SMNVEV (reference sequence). CDR3: CASSIGGDYEQYF.

The chain joins TRBV7-2 to TRBJ2-1; TCRdb selects TRBD2, and the lack of DNA leaves this call unchecked. The CDR3 has 15 amino acids. CDR1 is SGHTA, CDR2 FQGNSA, per germline. The chain's CDR3 is CATLVDGPIYNEQFF.

The chain has TRBV29-1 and TRBJ2-1; TCRdb names TRBD1, which stays unverified in the absence of DNA. CDR1 and CDR2 from the germline V gene are SQVTM and ANQGSEA. The CDR3 has 11 residues. CDR3 residues: CSVDLRGEQFF.

V is TRBV28 and J is TRBJ2-1. The CDR3 has 16 amino acids. Germline V gene lookup returns CDR1 MDHEN and CDR2 SYDVKM. The CDR3 sequence: CASSQRPGALDNEQFF. Full variable domain (missing parts from reference TRBV28 and TRBJ2-1): DVKVTQSSRYLVKRTGEKVFLECVQDMDHENMFWYRQDPGLGLRLIYFSYDVKMKEKGDIPEGYSVSREKKERFSLILESASTNQTSMYLCASSQRPGALDNEQFFGPGTRLTVL.

V usage is TRBV2 and J usage is TRBJ2-2; without DNA, the TCRdb call of TRBD1 cannot be checked. The CDR3 totals 17 residues. Germline V lookup: CDR1 SNHLY, CDR2 FYNNEI. CDR3: CASSAARGSVYTGELFF.

This sequence joins TRBV25-1 and TRBJ1-2. Per germline, CDR1 MGHDK and CDR2 SYGVNS. The CDR3 is made up of 12 amino acids. CDR3 in amino acids: CASSGPFYGYTF.

V is TRBV7-2 and J is TRBJ1-2; TCRdb returns TRBD1, unconfirmable since there is no DNA. Germline V gene lookup returns CDR1 SGHTA and CDR2 FQGNSA. The CDR3 totals 15 residues. The chain's CDR3 is CASSPGQGLPYGYTF.